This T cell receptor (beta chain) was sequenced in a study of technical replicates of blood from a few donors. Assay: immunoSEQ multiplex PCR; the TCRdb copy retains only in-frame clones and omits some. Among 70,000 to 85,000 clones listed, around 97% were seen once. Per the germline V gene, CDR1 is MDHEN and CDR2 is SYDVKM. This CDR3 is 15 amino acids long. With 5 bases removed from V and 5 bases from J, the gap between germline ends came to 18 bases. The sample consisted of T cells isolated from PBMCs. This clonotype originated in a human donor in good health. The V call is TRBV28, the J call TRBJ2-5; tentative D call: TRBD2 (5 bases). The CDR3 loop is CASSQEDRGWETQYF. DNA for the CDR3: TGTGCCAGCAGTCAGGAGGACCGAGGGTGGGAGACCCAGTACTTC.